This T cell receptor beta chain was captured in a study of early T cells in non-severe SARS-CoV-2 infection. This clonotype was counted only a few times. Individual cDNA molecules carried attached unique molecular identifiers. Each CDR3 protein is one row after TCRdb ran MiXCR on the 5' RACE reads. The sample holds 88,000 or so distinct CDR3 sequences, 14% to 15% seen once. Germline assignment: CDR1 MNHEY and CDR2 SMNVEV (reference sequence). This CDR3 is 14 amino acids long. With 5 bases removed from V and 5 bases from J, the gap between germline ends came to 15 bases. What was sequenced was whole blood. This chain links TRBV27 with TRBJ1-2; D perhaps matches TRBD1 (6 bases). The TCR comes from an adult who was a healthcare worker with PCR-confirmed SARS-CoV-2 infection or an uninfected control (not recorded which). In DNA form, the CDR3 reads TGTGCCAGCAGTCCAACAACAGGGCCGTATGGCTACACCTTC. Its protein is CASSPTTGPYGYTF.